These 23 T cell receptor beta chains came from one sample sequenced in a study of esophageal squamous cell carcinoma under preoperative chemotherapy. The time point here: before preoperative PTX-NDP chemotherapy. TCRdb ran MiXCR on the PCR reads and lists one entry per CDR3 protein. The sample lists thousands of distinct CDR3 sequences, less than 35% occurring once. This specimen was taken from a patient given preoperative chemotherapy. Receptor source: a human donor with esophageal squamous cell carcinoma. The donor label of this sample is uncertain.

This clonotype was detected once. This chain uses TRBV11-3 with TRBJ2-7, with TRBD2 matching over 8 bases. CDR1 SGHNT and CDR2 YENEEA come from the germline V gene. CDR3 length equals 15 residues. This chain's CDR3 is CASSLGLAGSYEQDV. The CDR3 bases are TGTGCCAGCAGCTTAGGGCTAGCGGGCTCCTACGAGCAGGACGTC.

By share, this clonotype counts as medium-sized. The chain recombines TRBV6-5 with TRBJ2-1; D might be TRBD1 (7 bases). Germline-derived CDR1 and CDR2 are MNHEY and SVGAGI. V was cut by 7 bases and J by 13 bases, with 29 bases left in between. CDR3 size: 16 residues. CDR3 sequence (DNA): TGTGCCAGCAATTCCCGACAGGGAGGTCGACGAGAGACCCAGTTCTTC. Encoded protein: CASNSRQGGRRETQFF.

This clonotype was seen many times. The rearrangement joins TRBV12-3 or TRBV12-4 to TRBJ2-3, with D possibly being TRBD1 (6 bases). The CDR3 covers 13 residues. V gave up 6 bases and J gave up 5 bases, with 12 bases separating them. The CDR3 protein is CASRRQGQDTQYF. CDR3 coding DNA: TGTGCCAGCAGGCGTCAGGGGCAAGATACGCAGTATTTT.

This clonotype appeared many times. The chain carries TRBV6-1 and TRBJ1-1; 9 nucleotides line up with TRBD1. There are 16 residues in the CDR3. After removal of 5 bases from V and 0 bases from J, the junction contained 7 bases not matched to a gene. CDR1 and CDR2 from the germline V gene are MNHNS and SASEGT. Here the CDR3 reads CASSPGQGLMNTEAFF. The CDR3 bases are TGTGCCAGCAGTCCGGGACAGGGATTGATGAACACTGAAGCTTTCTTT.

The chain employs TRBV12-3 or TRBV12-4 and TRBJ2-2; D might be TRBD2 (5 bases). V shed 3 bases and J shed 6 bases, with 5 bases lying between them. The CDR3 is 12 residues long. The CDR3 spells CASSLGAGELFF. Here the CDR3 DNA reads TGTGCCAGCAGTTTGGGAGCCGGGGAGCTGTTTTTT.

Comments on this clonotype: Germline is not matched at one junction end, which may reflect a read error. This chain uses TRBV6-1 with TRBJ2-4; 8 bases map to TRBD2. TRBJ2-1 explains the end of the DNA better; the J call may be wrong. The CDR3 covers 15 residues. Germline V CDR1 and CDR2: MNHNS, SASEGT. CDR3 protein: CASSKSGSCDNGQFF. In DNA form, the CDR3 reads TGTGCCAGCAGTAAGAGCGGGAGCTGCGACAATGGGCAGTTCTTC.

The V and J genes are TRBV11-1 and TRBJ2-4, with unresolved D. The J call may be wrong; the DNA end is better matched by TRBJ2-7. The CDR3 covers 17 residues. Germline lookup yields CDR1 SGHAT and CDR2 FQDESV (reference sequence). The CDR3 here is CASSLRSLLGSSYEQYF. The CDR3 DNA is TGTGCCAGCAGCTTACGTTCGCTTCTGGGCAGCTCCTACGAGCAGTACTTC.

This clonotype has a single count. Without the conserved terminal phenylalanine or tryptophan, this CDR3 likely stems from a read error. This rearrangement joins TRBV12-3 or TRBV12-4 to TRBJ2-2; D is unclear. The CDR3 contains 13 residues. The V gene lost 6 bases and the J gene lost 8 bases, with 13 bases spanning the gap. CDR3 loop: CASRGTPEGELFL. The CDR3 region has the DNA TGTGCCAGCAGGGGTACTCCCGAGGGGGAGCTGTTTTTG.

In regard to this clonotype: The junction departs from the called germline gene at one end, perhaps through a read error. This rearrangement joins TRBV6-1 to TRBJ1-6; 8 nucleotides match TRBD1. Germline loops: CDR1 MNHNS, CDR2 SASEGT. The CDR3 loop spans 21 amino acids. CDR3 sequence reads: CASSEEGEGGDPAGGFYEQYF. The CDR3 nucleotides read TGTGCCAGCAGTGAAGAAGGAGAGGGGGGGGACCCCGCAGGGGGCTTCTACGAGCAGTACTTT.

With regard to this clonotype: At one end the junction does not follow the germline gene, possibly because of a read error. The genes are TRBV6-1 and TRBJ2-5; 7 bases fit TRBD1. The length of the CDR3 is 15 residues. The V gene's germline CDR1 is MNHNS and CDR2 SASEGT. The CDR3 region has the DNA TGTGCCAGCAGTGATCGTGTCAGGGGGTCCGACGGGCAGGACTTC. Translated, it gives CASSDRVRGSDGQDF.

This clonotype was seen at least ten times. The chain uses TRBV14 and TRBJ2-1; D may be TRBD1 (5 bases). CDR1 and CDR2 (germline): SGHDN, FVKESK. This CDR3 comprises 17 residues. V was trimmed by 0 bases and J by 4 bases, leaving 16 bases between them. This CDR3 reads CASSQDLGPLAYNEQFF. CDR3 DNA sequence: TGTGCCAGCAGCCAAGATCTGGGGCCATTGGCGTACAATGAGCAGTTCTTC. Together with reference TRBV14 and TRBJ2-1, the CDR3 gives the full variable domain: EAGVTQFPSHSVIEKGQTVTLRCDPISGHDNLYWYRRVMGKEIKFLLHFVKESKQDESGMPNNRFLAERTGGTYSTLKVQPAELEDSGVYFCASSQDLGPLAYNEQFFGPGTRLTVL.

On this clonotype: Here the CDR3 omits its conserved ending phenylalanine or tryptophan, so a read error is the likely source. This chain joins TRBV6-1 and TRBJ2-1, with D possibly TRBD1 on 6 matching bases. Gene TRBJ2-7 matches the end of the DNA better, so the J call may be wrong. The germline CDR1 and CDR2 sequences are MNHNS and SASEGT. The CDR3 is made up of 12 amino acids. For the CDR3, the DNA is TGTGCCAGTGGACAGTACTGCTACGAGCAGTACTGC. This gives the protein CASGQYCYEQYC.

This clonotype has a count of ten or more. The V and J genes are TRBV7-8 and TRBJ2-1; TRBD2 agrees at 8 bases. The J call may be mistaken, given a closer DNA end match to TRBJ2-7. The CDR3 has 15 amino acids. Germline CDR1 SGHVS, CDR2 FQNEAQ. The CDR3 DNA reads TGTGCCAGCAGCTTACGACTAGCGAAGCTCTACGAGCAGTACTTC. Encoded protein: CASSLRLAKLYEQYF.

This clonotype was observed once. A much larger clone sits a single nucleotide away, making a read error possible. In DNA, the CDR3 is TGTGCCGGCAGTTACATGGATGAGCAGTTCTTC. Its protein product is CAGSYMDEQFF. The rearrangement joins TRBV6-5 to TRBJ2-1, with D unclear. The CDR3 has 11 amino acids. In germline, CDR1 is MNHEY, CDR2 SVGAGI.

In its sample, this clonotype was seen many times. The chain has TRBV12-3 or TRBV12-4 and TRBJ1-1; 9 nucleotides agree with TRBD1. This CDR3 comprises 14 residues. With 7 bases clipped from V and 1 base from J, the junction kept 4 bases outside the gene matches. The CDR3 DNA sequence: TGTGCCAGCACCTTACAGGGGGCGAACACTGAAGCTTTCTTT. Protein: CASTLQGANTEAFF.

Notes on this clonotype: In this CDR3 the conserved last residue, phenylalanine or tryptophan, is missing, so a read error is likely. The chain couples TRBV7-8 to TRBJ2-1; D not resolved. This CDR3 has 15 residues. The V gene's germline CDR1 is SGHVS and CDR2 FQNEAQ. V was pared by 5 bases and J by 10 bases, with 21 bases between. CDR3 residues: CASSLGPSFKGEQFV. For the CDR3, the DNA is TGTGCCAGCAGCCTAGGTCCGTCCTTTAAGGGAGAGCAGTTCGTC.

The V gene is TRBV6-1, the J gene TRBJ2-1; 9 bases fit TRBD2. V lost 7 bases and J lost 5; bases outside the gene matches: 9. Germline lookup yields CDR1 MNHNS and CDR2 SASEGT. This CDR3 is 15 amino acids long. CDR3 protein: CASTLNSGSDNEQFF. The CDR3 bases are TGTGCCAGCACCTTGAATAGCGGGAGCGACAATGAGCAGTTCTTC.

This clonotype was observed many times. The chain has TRBV6-1 and TRBJ1-1; D is ambiguous. Trimming stripped 2 bases from V and 1 base from J, with 8 bases between. CDR1 MNHNS and CDR2 SASEGT come from the germline V gene. The CDR3 consists of 14 residues. CDR3 nucleotides: TGTGCCAGCAGTGAAACGTGGGGGAACACTGAAGCTTTCTTT. This encodes CASSETWGNTEAFF.

The chain joins TRBV3-1 to TRBJ2-3, with D unclear. Germline V CDR1 and CDR2: LGHDT, YNNKEL (reference sequence). The CDR3 runs to 13 residues. Trimming took 3 bases from V and 8 from J, leaving 12 bases between them. CDR3 sequence: CASSQVVVGTQYF. CDR3 in DNA: TGTGCCAGCAGCCAGGTTGTGGTTGGTACGCAGTATTTT.

This clonotype was detected many times. This chain links TRBV11-2 with TRBJ1-2, with 8 bases matching TRBD1. The CDR3 covers 14 residues. Germline trimming cut 2 bases from V and 5 bases from J; bases unmatched to any gene: 4. Looked up from germline, CDR1 is SGHAT and CDR2 is FQNNGV. The CDR3 DNA sequence: TGTGCCAGCAGCTTACAGGGGGCAGGGTATGGCTACACCTTC. Residues: CASSLQGAGYGYTF.

The sample holds many counts of this clonotype. The rearrangement links TRBV7-2 to TRBJ2-1, with D hard to call. The V and J ends lost 10 bases and 0 bases respectively, with 13 bases between them. The CDR3 length is 14 residues. Looked up from germline, CDR1 is SGHTA and CDR2 is FQGNSA. The DNA of the CDR3 is TGTGCCAACACCGACACCAGCTCCTACAATGAGCAGTTCTTC. Its protein is CANTDTSSYNEQFF.

The chain employs TRBV19 and TRBJ2-1; D is undetermined. Trimming removed 2 bases at V and 7 bases at J, with 15 bases between. Germline CDR1 LNHDA, CDR2 SQIVND (reference sequence). The CDR3 contains 15 residues. The CDR3 DNA sequence: TGTGCCAGTAGTATACGGCGAGCAGGCTTGAATGAGCAGTTCTTC. Amino acid sequence: CASSIRRAGLNEQFF.

This clonotype rates as medium-sized. This sequence joins TRBV7-2 and TRBJ2-6; a weak D match, TRBD2 (5 bases). The germline V and J ends were trimmed by 1 base and 0 bases, with 10 bases remaining between them. CDR3 size: 17 residues. CDR1 is SGHTA, CDR2 FQGNSA, per germline. This CDR3 is CASSLGTALSGANVLTF. The CDR3, as DNA: TGTGCCAGCAGCTTAGGGACTGCCCTCTCTGGGGCCAACGTCCTGACTTTC. The complete variable domain, with remaining parts taken from reference TRBV7-2 and TRBJ2-6, reads GAGVSQSPSNKVTEKGKDVELRCDPISGHTALYWYRQSLGQGLEFLIYFQGNSAPDKSGLPSDRFSAERTGGSVSTLTIQRTQQEDSAVYLCASSLGTALSGANVLTFGAGSRLTVL.